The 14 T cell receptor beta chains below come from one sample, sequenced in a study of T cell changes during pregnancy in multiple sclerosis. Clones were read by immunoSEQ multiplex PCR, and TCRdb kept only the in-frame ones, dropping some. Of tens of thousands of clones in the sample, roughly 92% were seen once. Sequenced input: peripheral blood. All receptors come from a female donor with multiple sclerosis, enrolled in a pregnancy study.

In DNA form, the CDR3 reads TGCAGCGTAGAGGACAGGGGTGCTCTCGAGCAGTACTTC. Translating it yields CSVEDRGALEQYF. The chain carries TRBV29-1 and TRBJ2-7; 9 bases are shared with TRBD1. Germline V lookup: CDR1 SQVTM, CDR2 ANQGSEA. Trimming took 6 bases from V and 6 from J; bases not matched to a gene: 9. CDR3 size: 13 residues.

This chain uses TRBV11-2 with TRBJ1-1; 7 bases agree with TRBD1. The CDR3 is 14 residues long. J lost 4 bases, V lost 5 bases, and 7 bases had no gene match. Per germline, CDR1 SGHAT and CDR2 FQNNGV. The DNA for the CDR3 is TGTGCCAGCAGCCCCCCGACAGGGATCACTGAAGCTTTCTTT. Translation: CASSPPTGITEAFF.

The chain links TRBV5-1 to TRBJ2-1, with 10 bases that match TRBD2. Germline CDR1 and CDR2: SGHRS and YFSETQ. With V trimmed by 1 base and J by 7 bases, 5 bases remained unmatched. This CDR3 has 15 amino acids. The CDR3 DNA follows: TGCGCCAGCAGCTTGCAGGAGACTAGCGGGAATGAGCAGTTCTTC. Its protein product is CASSLQETSGNEQFF.

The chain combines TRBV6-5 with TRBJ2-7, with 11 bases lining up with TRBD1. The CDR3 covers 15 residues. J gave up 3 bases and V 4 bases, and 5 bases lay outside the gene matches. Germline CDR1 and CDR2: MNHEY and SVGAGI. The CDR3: CASSSRTGGVYEQYF. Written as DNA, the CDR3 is TGTGCCAGCAGTTCTCGGACAGGGGGCGTCTACGAGCAGTACTTC.

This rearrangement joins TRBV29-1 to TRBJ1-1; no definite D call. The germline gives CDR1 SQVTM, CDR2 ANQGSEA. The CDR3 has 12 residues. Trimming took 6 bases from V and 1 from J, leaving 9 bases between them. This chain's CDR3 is CSVGRGNTEAFF. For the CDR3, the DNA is TGCAGCGTCGGACGGGGGAACACTGAAGCTTTCTTT.

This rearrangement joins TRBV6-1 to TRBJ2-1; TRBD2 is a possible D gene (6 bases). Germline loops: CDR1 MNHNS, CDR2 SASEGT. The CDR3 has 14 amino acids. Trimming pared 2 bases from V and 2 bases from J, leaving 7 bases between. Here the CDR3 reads CASSEREAYNEQFF. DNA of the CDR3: TGTGCCAGCAGTGAAAGGGAGGCCTACAATGAGCAGTTCTTC.

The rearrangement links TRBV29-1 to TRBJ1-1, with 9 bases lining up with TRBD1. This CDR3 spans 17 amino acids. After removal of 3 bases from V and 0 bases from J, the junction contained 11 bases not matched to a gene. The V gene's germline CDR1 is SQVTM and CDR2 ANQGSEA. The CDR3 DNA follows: TGCAGCGTTGAGGGGACAGGGAACTCGCGAATGAACACTGAAGCTTTCTTT. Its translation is CSVEGTGNSRMNTEAFF.

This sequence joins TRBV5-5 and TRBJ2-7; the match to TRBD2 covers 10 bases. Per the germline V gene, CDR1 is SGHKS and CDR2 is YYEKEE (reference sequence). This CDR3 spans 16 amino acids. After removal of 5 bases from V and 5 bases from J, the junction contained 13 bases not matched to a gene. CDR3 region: CASRQDLAGVIDEQYF. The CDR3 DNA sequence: TGTGCCAGCAGGCAAGACCTAGCGGGAGTTATTGACGAGCAGTACTTC.

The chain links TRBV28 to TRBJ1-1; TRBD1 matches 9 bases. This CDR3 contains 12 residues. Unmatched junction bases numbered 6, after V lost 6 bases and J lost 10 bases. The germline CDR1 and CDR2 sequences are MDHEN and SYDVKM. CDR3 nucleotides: TGTGCCAGCAGAGGGACAGGGACGGGAGCTTTCTTT. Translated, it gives CASRGTGTGAFF.

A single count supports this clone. The CDR3 sequence: CASSFQGGGTGELFF. In DNA form, the CDR3 reads TGTGCCAGCAGCTTTCAGGGGGGAGGGACCGGGGAGCTGTTTTTT. The chain couples TRBV11-2 to TRBJ2-2; TRBD1 or TRBD2 may be the D gene (7 bases each). V was trimmed by 3 bases and J by 5 bases, leaving 13 bases between them. CDR1 is SGHAT and CDR2 is FQNNGV in the germline V gene. CDR3 length: 15 amino acids.

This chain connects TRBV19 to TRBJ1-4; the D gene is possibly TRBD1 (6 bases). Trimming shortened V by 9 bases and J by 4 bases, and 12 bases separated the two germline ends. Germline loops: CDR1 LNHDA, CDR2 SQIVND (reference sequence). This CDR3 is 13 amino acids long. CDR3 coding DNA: TGTGCCAGCAAGAGGACAGTTAATGAAAAACTGTTTTTT. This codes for CASKRTVNEKLFF.

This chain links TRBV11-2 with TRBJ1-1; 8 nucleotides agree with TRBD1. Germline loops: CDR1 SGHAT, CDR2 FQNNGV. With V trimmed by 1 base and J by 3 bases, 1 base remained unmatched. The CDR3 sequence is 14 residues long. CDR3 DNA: TGTGCCAGCAGCTTAGTCAGGGGGCACACTGAAGCTTTCTTT. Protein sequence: CASSLVRGHTEAFF.

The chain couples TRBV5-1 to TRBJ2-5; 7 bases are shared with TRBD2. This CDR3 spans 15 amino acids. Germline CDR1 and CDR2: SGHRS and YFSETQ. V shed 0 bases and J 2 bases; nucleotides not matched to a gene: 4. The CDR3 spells CASSLAAGDQETQYF. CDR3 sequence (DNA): TGCGCCAGCAGCTTGGCGGCGGGAGATCAAGAGACCCAGTACTTC.

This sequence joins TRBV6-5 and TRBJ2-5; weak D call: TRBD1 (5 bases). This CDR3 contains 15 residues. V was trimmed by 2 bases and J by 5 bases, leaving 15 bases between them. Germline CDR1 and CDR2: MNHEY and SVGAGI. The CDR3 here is CASSYDSRPEETQYF. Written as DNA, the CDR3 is TGTGCCAGCAGTTACGACAGTCGGCCGGAGGAGACCCAGTACTTC.